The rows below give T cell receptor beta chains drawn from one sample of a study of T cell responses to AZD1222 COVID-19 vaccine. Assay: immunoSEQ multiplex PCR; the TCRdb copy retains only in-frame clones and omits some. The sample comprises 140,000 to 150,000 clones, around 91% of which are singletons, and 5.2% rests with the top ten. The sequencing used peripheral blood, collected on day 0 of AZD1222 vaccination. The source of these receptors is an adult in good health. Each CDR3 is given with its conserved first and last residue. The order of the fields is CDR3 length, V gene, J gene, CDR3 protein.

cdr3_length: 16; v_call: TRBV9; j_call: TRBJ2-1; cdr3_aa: CASSVYGTLSYNEQFF
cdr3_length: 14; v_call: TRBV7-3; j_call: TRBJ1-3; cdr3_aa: CASSSGTAGNTIYF
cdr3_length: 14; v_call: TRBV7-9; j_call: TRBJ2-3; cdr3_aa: CASGAGSSTDTQYF
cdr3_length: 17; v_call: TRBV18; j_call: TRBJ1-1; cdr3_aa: CASAARYLDREGTEAFF
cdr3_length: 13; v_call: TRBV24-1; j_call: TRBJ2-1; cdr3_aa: CATSDDWGDEQFF
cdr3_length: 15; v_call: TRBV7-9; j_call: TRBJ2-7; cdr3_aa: CASSPTSGRSYEQYF
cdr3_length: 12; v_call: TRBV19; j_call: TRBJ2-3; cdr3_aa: CASSIEGDTQYF
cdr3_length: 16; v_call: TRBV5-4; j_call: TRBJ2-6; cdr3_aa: CASSAFQSSGANVLTF
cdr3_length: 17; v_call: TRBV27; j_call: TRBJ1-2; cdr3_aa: CASSLGGTGIRHYGYTF
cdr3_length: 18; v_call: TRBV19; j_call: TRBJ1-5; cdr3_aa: CASTELRSGGSSNQPQHF
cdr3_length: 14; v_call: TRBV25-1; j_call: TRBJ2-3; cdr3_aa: CASSGNLATDTQYF
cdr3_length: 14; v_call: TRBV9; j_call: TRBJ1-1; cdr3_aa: CASSVKGGSTEAFF
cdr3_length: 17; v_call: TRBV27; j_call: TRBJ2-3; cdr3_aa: CASSRPPRSAGSHTQYF
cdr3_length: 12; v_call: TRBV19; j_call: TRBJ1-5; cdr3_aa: CASRVKDQPQHF
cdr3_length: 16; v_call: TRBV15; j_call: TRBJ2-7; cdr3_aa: CATSILSGGTPYEQYF
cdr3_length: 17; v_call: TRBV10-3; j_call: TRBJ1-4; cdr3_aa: CAISDYPGGATNEKLFF